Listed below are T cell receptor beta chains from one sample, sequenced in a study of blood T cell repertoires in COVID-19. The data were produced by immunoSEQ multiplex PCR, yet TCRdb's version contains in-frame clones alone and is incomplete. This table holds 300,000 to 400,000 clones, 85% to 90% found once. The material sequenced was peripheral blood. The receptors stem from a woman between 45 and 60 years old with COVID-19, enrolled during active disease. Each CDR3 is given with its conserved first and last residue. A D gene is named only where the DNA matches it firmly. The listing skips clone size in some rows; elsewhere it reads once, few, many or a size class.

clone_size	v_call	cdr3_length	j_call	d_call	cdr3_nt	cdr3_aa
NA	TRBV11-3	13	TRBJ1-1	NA	TGTGCCAGCAGCCCGGGGGTGAACACTGAAGCTTTCTTT	CASSPGVNTEAFF
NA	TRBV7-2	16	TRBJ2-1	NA	TGTGCCAGCAGCTTAGGAAGCGGCCCGGCTTACAATGAGCAGTTCTTC	CASSLGSGPAYNEQFF
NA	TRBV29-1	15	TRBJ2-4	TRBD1	TGCAGCGTTCACGGAGGACAGGGGTCCAAAAACATTCAGTACTTC	CSVHGGQGSKNIQYF
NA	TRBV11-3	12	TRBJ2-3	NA	TGTGCCAGCAGCCTGAGGGCAGATACGCAGTATTTT	CASSLRADTQYF
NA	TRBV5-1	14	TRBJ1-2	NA	TGCGCCAGCAGCTTGGCAGGGGTTAACTATGGCTACACCTTC	CASSLAGVNYGYTF
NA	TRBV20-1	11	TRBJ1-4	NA	TGCAGTGCTAGGCAGGTAGAAAAACTGTTTTTT	CSARQVEKLFF
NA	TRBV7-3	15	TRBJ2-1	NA	TGTGCCAGCAGCCCATGGGGGGAGGCCGACAATGAGCAGTTCTTC	CASSPWGEADNEQFF
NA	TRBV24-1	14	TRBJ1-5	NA	TGTGCCACCAGTCGTGCCGGGAGCAATCAGCCCCAGCATTTT	CATSRAGSNQPQHF
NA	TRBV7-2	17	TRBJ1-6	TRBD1	TGTGCCAGCAGCTTGGGACAGATGAGCTCCTATAATTCACCCCTCCACTTT	CASSLGQMSSYNSPLHF
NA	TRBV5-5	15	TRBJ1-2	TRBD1	TGTGCCAGCAGCTCCGGGACAGGGGCTTATTATGGCTACACCTTC	CASSSGTGAYYGYTF
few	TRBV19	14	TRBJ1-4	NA	TGTGCCAGTATCGGAAGGACTTCGGATGAAAAACTGTTTTTT	CASIGRTSDEKLFF
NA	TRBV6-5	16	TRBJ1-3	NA	TGTGCCAGCAGTTTTTCAGGTGTTAGATCTGGAAACACCATATATTTT	CASSFSGVRSGNTIYF
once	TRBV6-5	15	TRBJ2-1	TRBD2	TGTGCCAGCAGTTACTCGGGGGAGGGCCGGAATGAGCAGTTCTTC	CASSYSGEGRNEQFF
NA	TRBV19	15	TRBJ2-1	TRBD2	TGTGCCAGTAGTATTCTTAGCGGGAGGGTCAATGAGCAGTTCTTC	CASSILSGRVNEQFF
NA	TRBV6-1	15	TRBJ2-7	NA	TGTGCCAGCAGTGAAGGGGCAGGGCCCTCGTACGAGCAGTACTTC	CASSEGAGPSYEQYF
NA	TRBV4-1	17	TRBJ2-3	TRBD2	TGCGCCAGCAGCCAAATAGCGGGAGGGCCTGGCGCAGATACGCAGTATTTT	CASSQIAGGPGADTQYF
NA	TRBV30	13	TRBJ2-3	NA	TGTGCCTGGAGTGTACCCCAAGCTACTACGCAGTATTTT	CAWSVPQATTQYF
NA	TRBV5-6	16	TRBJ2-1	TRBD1	TGTGCCAGCAGCTCCCCCACAGGGGGCTCCTACAATGAGCAGTTCTTC	CASSSPTGGSYNEQFF
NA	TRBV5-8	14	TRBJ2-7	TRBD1	TGTGCCAGCAGCCTAACGACAGGGACCTACGAGCAGTACTTC	CASSLTTGTYEQYF
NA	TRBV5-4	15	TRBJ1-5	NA	TGTGCCAGCAGCTTGGGGACAGAGCGCAATCAGCCCCAGCATTTT	CASSLGTERNQPQHF
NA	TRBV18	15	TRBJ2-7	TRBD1	TGTGCCAGCTCCCGATCCGGGACAGGGTCCCACGAGCAGTACTTC	CASSRSGTGSHEQYF
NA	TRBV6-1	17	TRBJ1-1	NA	TGTGCCAGCAGTGGCGGGGGTGGGACACCCATGAACACTGAAGCTTTCTTT	CASSGGGGTPMNTEAFF
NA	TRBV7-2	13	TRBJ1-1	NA	TGTGCCAGCAGCCCGCGGGCGAACACTGAAGCTTTCTTT	CASSPRANTEAFF
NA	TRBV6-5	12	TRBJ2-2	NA	TGTGCCAGCAGTACGCGGACTGGGGAGCTGTTTTTT	CASSTRTGELFF
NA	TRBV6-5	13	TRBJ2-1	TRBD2	TGTGCCAGCCTAGCGGGATTTTACAATGAGCAGTTCTTC	CASLAGFYNEQFF
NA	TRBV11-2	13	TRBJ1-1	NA	TGTGCCAGCAGCCCAACAGGAAGCACTGAAGCTTTCTTT	CASSPTGSTEAFF
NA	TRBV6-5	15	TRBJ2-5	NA	TGTGCCAGCAGATCCTACAGGGAATCCTGGGAGACCCAGTACTTC	CASRSYRESWETQYF
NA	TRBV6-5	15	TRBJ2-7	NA	TGTGCCAGCAGCCCAAACCGGGACTGGGCCTACGAGCAGTACTTC	CASSPNRDWAYEQYF
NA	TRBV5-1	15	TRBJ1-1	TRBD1	TGCGCCAGCAGCGGGACAGGGTCCTCCTCCCTCGCAGCTTTCTTT	CASSGTGSSSLAAFF
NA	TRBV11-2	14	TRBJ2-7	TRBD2	TGTGCCAGCAGATCTAGCGGGAGAGGCTACGAGCAGTACTTC	CASRSSGRGYEQYF
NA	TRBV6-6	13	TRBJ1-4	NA	TGTGCCAGCGCCGGGACATTCAATGAAAAACTGTTTTTT	CASAGTFNEKLFF
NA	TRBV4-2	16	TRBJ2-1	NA	TGTGCCAGCAGCCGGGCCGGGACTCAATCCTACAATGAGCAGTTCTTC	CASSRAGTQSYNEQFF
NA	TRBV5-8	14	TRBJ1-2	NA	TGTGCCAGCAGCTTGGAATCCCCGGTTTATGGCTACACCTTC	CASSLESPVYGYTF